This T cell receptor beta chain appears in the sequencing data of a study of blood T cell repertoires in COVID-19. Across the study: Donors in the United States, Italy and Spain gave samples during acute or convalescent COVID-19. In each case, the material was cDNA or gDNA derived from T cells, B-cell-depleted T cells, or PBMCs.

J gave up 4 bases and V 11 bases, and 7 bases lay outside the gene matches. CDR1 MGHDK and CDR2 SYGVNS come from the germline V gene. The CDR3 sequence is 13 residues long. Authors' analysis steps: Reference gene primers were amplified, and this amplification served to estimate nucleated cell counts. Sequenced by immunoSEQ multiplex PCR; TCRdb stores in-frame clones only, minus some. The V and J calls and clone size were taken over from that table, and D and trimming were inferred from the DNA. The table has a few hundred thousand clones, 80% to 95% seen once. This TCR derives from a young adult with COVID-19, enrolled during active disease. This chain connects TRBV25-1 to TRBJ2-3, with TRBD2 identical over 9 bases. The sample consisted of peripheral blood. DNA for the CDR3: TGTGCCTCGGAGGCGGGAGGGCCAGATACGCAGTATTTT. The encoded protein is CASEAGGPDTQYF.